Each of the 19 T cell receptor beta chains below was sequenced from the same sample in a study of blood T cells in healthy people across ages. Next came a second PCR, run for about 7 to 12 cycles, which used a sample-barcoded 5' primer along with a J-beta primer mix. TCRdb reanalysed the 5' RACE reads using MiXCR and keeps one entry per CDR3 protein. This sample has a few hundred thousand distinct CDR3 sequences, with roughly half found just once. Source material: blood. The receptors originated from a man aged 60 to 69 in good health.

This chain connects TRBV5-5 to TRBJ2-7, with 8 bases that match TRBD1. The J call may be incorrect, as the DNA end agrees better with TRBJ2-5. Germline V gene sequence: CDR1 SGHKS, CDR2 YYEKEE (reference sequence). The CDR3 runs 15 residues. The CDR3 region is CASSRGQGGGETQYF. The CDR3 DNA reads TGTGCCAGCAGCCGCGGACAGGGAGGAGGGGAGACCCAGTACTTC.

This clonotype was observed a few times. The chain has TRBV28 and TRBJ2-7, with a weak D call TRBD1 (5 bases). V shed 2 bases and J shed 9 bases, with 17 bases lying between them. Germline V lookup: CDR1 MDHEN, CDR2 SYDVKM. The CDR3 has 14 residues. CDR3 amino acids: CASSLLQGHQVQYF. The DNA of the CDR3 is TGTGCCAGCAGTTTACTCCAGGGTCACCAAGTGCAGTACTTC. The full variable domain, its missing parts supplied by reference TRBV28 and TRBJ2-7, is DVKVTQSSRYLVKRTGEKVFLECVQDMDHENMFWYRQDPGLGLRLIYFSYDVKMKEKGDIPEGYSVSREKKERFSLILESASTNQTSMYLCASSLLQGHQVQYFGPGTRLTVT.

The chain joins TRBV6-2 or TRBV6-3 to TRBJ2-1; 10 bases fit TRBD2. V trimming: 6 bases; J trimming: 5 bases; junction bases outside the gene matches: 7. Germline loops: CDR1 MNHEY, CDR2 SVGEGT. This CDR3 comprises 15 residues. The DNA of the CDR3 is TGTGCCAGCAGATTCTCTAGCGGGGGAGACAATGAGCAGTTCTTC. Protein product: CASRFSSGGDNEQFF.

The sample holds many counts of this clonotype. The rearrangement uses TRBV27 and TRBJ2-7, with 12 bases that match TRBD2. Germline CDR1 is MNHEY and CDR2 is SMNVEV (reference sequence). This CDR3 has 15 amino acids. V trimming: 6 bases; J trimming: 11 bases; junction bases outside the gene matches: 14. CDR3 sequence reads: CASSRASGGANMEYF. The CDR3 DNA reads TGTGCCAGCAGCCGTGCTAGCGGGGGGGCGAATATGGAGTACTTC.

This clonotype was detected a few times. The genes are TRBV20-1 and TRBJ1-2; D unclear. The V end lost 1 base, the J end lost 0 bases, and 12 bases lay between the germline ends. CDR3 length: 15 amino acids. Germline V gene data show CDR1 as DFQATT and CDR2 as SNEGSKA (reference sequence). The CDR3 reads CSARGQAGSNYGYTF. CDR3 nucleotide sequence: TGCAGTGCTAGAGGGCAGGCGGGCTCTAACTATGGCTACACCTTC.

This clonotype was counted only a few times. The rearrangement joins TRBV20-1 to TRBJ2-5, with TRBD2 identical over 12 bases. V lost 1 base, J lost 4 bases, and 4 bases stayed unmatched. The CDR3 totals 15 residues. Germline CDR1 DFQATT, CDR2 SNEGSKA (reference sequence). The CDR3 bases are TGCAGTGCTAGAGTGACTAGCGGGAGAGGAGAGACCCAGTACTTC. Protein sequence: CSARVTSGRGETQYF.

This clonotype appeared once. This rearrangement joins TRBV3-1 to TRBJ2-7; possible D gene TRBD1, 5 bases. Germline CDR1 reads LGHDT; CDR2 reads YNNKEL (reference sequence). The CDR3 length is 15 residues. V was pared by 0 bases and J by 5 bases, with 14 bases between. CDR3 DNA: TGTGCCAGCAGCCAAGATCGTCCCAGGGCCCACGAGCAGTACTTC. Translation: CASSQDRPRAHEQYF.

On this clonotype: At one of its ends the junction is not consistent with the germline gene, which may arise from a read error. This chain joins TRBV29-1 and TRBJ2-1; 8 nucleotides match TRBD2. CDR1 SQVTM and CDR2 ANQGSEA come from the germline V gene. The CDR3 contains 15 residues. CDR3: CSAYGGVAIGDEQFF. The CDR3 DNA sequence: TGCAGCGCCTACGGGGGGGTGGCTATAGGGGATGAACAGTTCTTC.

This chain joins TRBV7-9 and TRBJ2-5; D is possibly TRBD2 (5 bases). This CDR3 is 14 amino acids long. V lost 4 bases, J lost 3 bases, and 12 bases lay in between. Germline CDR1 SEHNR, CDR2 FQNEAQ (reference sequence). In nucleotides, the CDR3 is TGTGCCAGCAGCTCCACTAGGAACGAAGAGACCCAGTACTTC. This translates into CASSSTRNEETQYF. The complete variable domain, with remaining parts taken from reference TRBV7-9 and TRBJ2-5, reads DTGVSQNPRHKITKRGQNVTFRCDPISEHNRLYWYRQTLGQGPEFLTYFQNEAQLEKSRLLSDRFSAERPKGSFSTLEIQRTEQGDSAMYLCASSSTRNEETQYFGPGTRLLVL.

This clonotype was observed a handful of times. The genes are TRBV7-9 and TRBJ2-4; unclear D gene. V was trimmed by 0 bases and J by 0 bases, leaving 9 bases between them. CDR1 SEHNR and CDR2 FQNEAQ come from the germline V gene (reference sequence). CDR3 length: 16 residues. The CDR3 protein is CASSLAGIQAKNIQYF. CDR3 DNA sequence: TGTGCCAGCAGCTTAGCGGGGATCCAAGCCAAAAACATTCAGTACTTC.

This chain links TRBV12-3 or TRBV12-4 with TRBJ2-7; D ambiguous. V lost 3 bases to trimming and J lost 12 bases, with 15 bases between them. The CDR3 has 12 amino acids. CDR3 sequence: CASSFSFRPGYF. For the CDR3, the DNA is TGTGCCAGCAGTTTTTCGTTCAGGCCGGGGTACTTC.

The CDR3 protein is CASSETKSGLAVPYEQYF. CDR3 bases: TGTGCCAGCAGTGAAACCAAATCTGGACTAGCGGTTCCCTACGAGCAGTACTTC. The V and J genes are TRBV6-1 and TRBJ2-4, with 10 bases identical to TRBD2. Matching the DNA end better, TRBJ2-7 makes the J call doubtful. Looked up from germline, CDR1 is MNHNS and CDR2 is SASEGT. This CDR3 spans 18 amino acids.

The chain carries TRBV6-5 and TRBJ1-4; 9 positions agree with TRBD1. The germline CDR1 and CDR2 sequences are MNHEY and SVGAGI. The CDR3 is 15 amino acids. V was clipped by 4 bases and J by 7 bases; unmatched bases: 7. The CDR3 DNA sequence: TGTGCCAGCAGTTCCGCCGGGACAGGGCCTGAAAAACTGTTTTTT. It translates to CASSSAGTGPEKLFF.

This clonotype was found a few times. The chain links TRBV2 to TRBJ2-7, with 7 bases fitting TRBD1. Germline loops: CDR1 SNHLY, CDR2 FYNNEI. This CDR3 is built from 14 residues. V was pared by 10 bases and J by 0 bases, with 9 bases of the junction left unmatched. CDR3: CATGRDSHSYEQYF. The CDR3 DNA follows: TGTGCCACCGGCCGGGACAGCCACTCCTACGAGCAGTACTTC.

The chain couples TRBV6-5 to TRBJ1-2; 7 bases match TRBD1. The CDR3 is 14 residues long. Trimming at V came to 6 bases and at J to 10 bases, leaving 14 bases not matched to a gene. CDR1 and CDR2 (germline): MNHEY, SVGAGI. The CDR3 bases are TGTGCCAGCAGCCGGAGACAGGGCAAGGATGACTACACCTTC. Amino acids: CASSRRQGKDDYTF.

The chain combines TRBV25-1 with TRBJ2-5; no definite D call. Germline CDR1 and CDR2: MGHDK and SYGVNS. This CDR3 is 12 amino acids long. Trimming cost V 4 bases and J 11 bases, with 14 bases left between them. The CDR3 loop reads CASSGLTGKQYF. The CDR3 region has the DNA TGTGCCAGCAGTGGCCTGACGGGTAAGCAGTACTTC. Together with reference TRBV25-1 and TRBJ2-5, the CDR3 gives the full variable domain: EADIYQTPRYLVIGTGKKITLECSQTMGHDKMYWYQQDPGMELHLIHYSYGVNSTEKGDLSSESTVSRIRTEHFPLTLESARPSHTSQYLCASSGLTGKQYFGPGTRLLVL.

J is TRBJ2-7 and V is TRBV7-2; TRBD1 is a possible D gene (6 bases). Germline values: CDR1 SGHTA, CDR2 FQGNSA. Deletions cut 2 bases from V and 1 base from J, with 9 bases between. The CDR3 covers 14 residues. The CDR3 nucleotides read TGTGCCAGCAGCTTAACGGGACAATCCTACGAGCAGTACTTC. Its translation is CASSLTGQSYEQYF.

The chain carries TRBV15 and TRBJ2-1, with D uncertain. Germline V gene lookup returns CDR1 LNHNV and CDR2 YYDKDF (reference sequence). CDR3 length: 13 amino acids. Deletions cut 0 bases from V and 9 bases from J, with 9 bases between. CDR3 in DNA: TGTGCCACCAGCAGAGATCTGGTTATTGAGCAGTTCTTC. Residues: CATSRDLVIEQFF.

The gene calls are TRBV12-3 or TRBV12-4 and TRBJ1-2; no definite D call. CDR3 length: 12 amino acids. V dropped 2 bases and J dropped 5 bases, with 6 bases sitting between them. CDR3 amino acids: CASSLFAYGYTF. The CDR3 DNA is TGTGCCAGCAGTTTATTTGCGTATGGCTACACCTTC.